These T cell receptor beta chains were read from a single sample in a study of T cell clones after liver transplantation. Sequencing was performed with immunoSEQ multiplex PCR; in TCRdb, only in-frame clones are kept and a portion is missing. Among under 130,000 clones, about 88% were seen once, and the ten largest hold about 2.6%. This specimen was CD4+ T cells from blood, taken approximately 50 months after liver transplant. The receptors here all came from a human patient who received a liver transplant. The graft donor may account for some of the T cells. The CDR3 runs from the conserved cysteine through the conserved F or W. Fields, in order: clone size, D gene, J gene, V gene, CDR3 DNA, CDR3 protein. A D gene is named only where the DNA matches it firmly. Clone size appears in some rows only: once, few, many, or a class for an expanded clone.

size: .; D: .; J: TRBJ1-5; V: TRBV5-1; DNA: TGCGCCAGCAGCTTCGGCGGGGAGAATCAGCCCCAGCATTTT; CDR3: CASSFGGENQPQHF
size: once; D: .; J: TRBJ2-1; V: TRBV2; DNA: TGTGCCAGTCAGCAGGACCTTCTGAAGGGGTTCTTC; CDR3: CASQQDLLKGFF
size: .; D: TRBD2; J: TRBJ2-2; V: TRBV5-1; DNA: TGCGCCAGCAGCTTGGTACTAGCGGGAAACACCGGGGAGCTGTTTTTT; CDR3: CASSLVLAGNTGELFF
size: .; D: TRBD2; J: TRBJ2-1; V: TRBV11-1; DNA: TGTGCCAGCAGTCCTGGGAGGGAGAATGAGCAGTTCTTC; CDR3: CASSPGRENEQFF
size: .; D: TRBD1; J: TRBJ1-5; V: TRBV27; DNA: TGTGCCAGCAGTTGGGGACAGGGCAGCAATCAGCCCCAGCATTTT; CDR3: CASSWGQGSNQPQHF
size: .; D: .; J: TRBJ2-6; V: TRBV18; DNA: TGTGCCAGCTCACGGGGCAGGGCGTCTGGGGCCAACGTCCTGACTTTC; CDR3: CASSRGRASGANVLTF
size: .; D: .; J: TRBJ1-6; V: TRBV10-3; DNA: TGTGCCATCAGTGATCTGGCCAATAATTCACCCCTCCACTTT; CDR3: CAISDLANNSPLHF
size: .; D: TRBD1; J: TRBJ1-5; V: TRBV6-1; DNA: TGTGCCAGCAGTGCCACAGGGGGTATCAATCAGCCCCAGCATTTT; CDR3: CASSATGGINQPQHF
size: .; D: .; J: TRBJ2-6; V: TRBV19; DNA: TGTGCCAGTAGTATGAGGGGGGCTGGGGCCAACGTCCTGACTTTC; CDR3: CASSMRGAGANVLTF
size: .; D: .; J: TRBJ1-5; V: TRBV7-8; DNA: TGTGCCAGCAGCTTAGATATTGGGCAGGCTCAGCCCCAGCATTTT; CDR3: CASSLDIGQAQPQHF
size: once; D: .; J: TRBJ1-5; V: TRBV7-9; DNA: TGTGCCAGCAGCTTAGGTCTGGGGGGTGGTGCGGATCAGCCCCAGCATTTT; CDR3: CASSLGLGGGADQPQHF
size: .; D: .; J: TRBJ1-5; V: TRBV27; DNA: TGTGCCAGCAGTTTGGGTTTTGGAGACCAGCCCCAGCATTTT; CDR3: CASSLGFGDQPQHF
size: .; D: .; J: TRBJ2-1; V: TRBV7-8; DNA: TGTGCCAGCAGCTTAGCCTTAGGGCGCCGAGCCTACAATGAGCAGTTCTTC; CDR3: CASSLALGRRAYNEQFF
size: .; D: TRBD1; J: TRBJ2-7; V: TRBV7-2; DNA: TGTGCCAGCAGCGTAACCGGGACAGTGAGTCACTACGAGCAGTACTTC; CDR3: CASSVTGTVSHYEQYF
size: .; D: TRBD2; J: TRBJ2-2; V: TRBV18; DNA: TGTGCCAGCTCACCACCGGCTAGCGGGAGGGGCACCGGGGAGCTGTTTTTT; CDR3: CASSPPASGRGTGELFF
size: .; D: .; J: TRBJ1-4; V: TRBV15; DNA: TGTGCCACCAGCAGAGATATAAGAACTAATGAAAAACTGTTTTTT; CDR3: CATSRDIRTNEKLFF
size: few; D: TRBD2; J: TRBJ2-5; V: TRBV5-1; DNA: TGCGCCAGCTGTCGGACTAGCGGGTACCAAGAGACCCAGTACTTC; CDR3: CASCRTSGYQETQYF
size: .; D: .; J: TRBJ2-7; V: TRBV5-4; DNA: TGTGCCAGCAGCTCGCCGGGCCCCACTGGGGAGCAGTACTTC; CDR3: CASSSPGPTGEQYF
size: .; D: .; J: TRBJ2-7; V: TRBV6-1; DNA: TGTGCCAGCAGACGGACAGTAAATTCCTACGAGCAGTACTTC; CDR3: CASRRTVNSYEQYF
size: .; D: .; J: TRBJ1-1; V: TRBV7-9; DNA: TGTGCCAGCAGCTTACGGGGTAACACTGAAGCTTTCTTT; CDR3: CASSLRGNTEAFF
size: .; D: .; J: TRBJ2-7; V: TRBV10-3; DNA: TGTGCCATCAGTGAAAGACACAGGGACGGGTACGAGCAGTACTTC; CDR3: CAISERHRDGYEQYF
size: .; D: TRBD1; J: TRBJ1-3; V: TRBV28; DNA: TGTGCCAGCAGTTTACTAAGTCAGGGGGTGGGAGGAAACACCATATATTTT; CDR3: CASSLLSQGVGGNTIYF
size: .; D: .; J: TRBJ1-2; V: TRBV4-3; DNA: TGCGCCAGCAGCCAAGATGCATTCGGATATCAAGGCTACACCTTC; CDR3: CASSQDAFGYQGYTF
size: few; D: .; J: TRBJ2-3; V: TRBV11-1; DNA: TGTGCCAGCAGCTCCGAGGAACGGTCTACAGATACGCAGTATTTT; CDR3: CASSSEERSTDTQYF
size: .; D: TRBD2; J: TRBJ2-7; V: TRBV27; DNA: TGTGCCAACGACCATGGACTAGCGGGAGGGCTATTCGTCGAGCAGTACTTC; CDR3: CANDHGLAGGLFVEQYF
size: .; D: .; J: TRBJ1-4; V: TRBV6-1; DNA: TGTGCCACCACGAATGAAAAACTGTTTTTT; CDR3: CATTNEKLFF
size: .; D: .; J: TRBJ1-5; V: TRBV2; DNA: TGTGCCAGCAGTGAATGGATGGGGGTTGGAAGCAATCAGCCCCAGCATTTT; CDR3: CASSEWMGVGSNQPQHF
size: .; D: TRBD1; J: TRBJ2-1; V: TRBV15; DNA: TGTGCCACCAGCAAGGGACAGGGATCCTACAATGAGCAGTTCTTC; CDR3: CATSKGQGSYNEQFF
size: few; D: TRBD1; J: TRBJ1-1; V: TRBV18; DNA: TGTGCCAGCTCACAGACAGGGTTTGAAGCTTTCTTT; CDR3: CASSQTGFEAFF
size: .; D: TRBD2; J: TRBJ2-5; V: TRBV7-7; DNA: TGTGCCAGCAGCCCGGGACTACATACCTCCGAGTACTTC; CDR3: CASSPGLHTSEYF
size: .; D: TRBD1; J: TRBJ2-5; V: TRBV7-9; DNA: TGTGCCAGCAGCTTCACGGGACAGAGCCAAGAGACCCAGTACTTC; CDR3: CASSFTGQSQETQYF